Below are 25 T cell receptor beta chains sequenced from a single sample in a study of beta chain features in type 1 diabetes. These receptors' antigens are unknown. The whole isolated RNA underwent reverse transcription, so sequencing captured expressed TCRB transcripts. Assay: immunoSEQ multiplex PCR; the TCRdb copy retains only in-frame clones and omits some. The sample records roughly 400,000 clones, roughly a tenth being singletons. Study observations and caveats: Moderate but significant shortening of TCRB CDR3s was recorded in all four CD4+ subsets from Type 1 diabetes patients.

The sequenced sample consisted of central memory CD4+ T cells from blood. The receptors originated from a man aged 25 to 45 with type 1 diabetes.

This clone occurred a few times. The CDR3 spells CASSLVRLAGYTGELFF. CDR3 DNA sequence: TGTGCCAGCAGCTTAGTGCGTCTAGCGGGATATACCGGGGAGCTGTTTTTT. This chain links TRBV7-2 with TRBJ2-2, with 9 bases aligning to TRBD2. This CDR3 spans 17 amino acids. V was pared by 1 base and J by 5 bases, with 8 bases of the junction left unmatched. Looked up from germline, CDR1 is SGHTA and CDR2 is FQGNSA.

In this sample, this clone turned up a few times. The chain carries TRBV18 and TRBJ2-3; 12 nucleotides align to TRBD2. Germline V gives CDR1 KGHSH, CDR2 LQKENI. Losses at the gene ends were 3 bases for V and 5 bases for J; bases not matched to a gene: 6. This CDR3 has 16 amino acids. CDR3 sequence reads: CASSPTSGSLEDTQYF. In DNA form, the CDR3 reads TGTGCCAGCTCACCGACTAGCGGGAGCCTTGAAGATACGCAGTATTTT.

Here the CDR3 DNA reads TGTGCCAGCAGAGGCAGTACCGGGGAGCTGTTTTTT. It translates to CASRGSTGELFF. The rearrangement joins TRBV28 to TRBJ2-2; D is uncertain. Trimming stripped 6 bases from V and 5 bases from J, with 7 bases between. Germline V lookup: CDR1 MDHEN, CDR2 SYDVKM. The length of the CDR3 is 12 residues.

J is TRBJ1-1 and V is TRBV30; no reliable D call. Germline lookup yields CDR1 GTSNPN and CDR2 SVGIG (reference sequence). The CDR3 extends over 12 amino acids. Trimming shortened V by 7 bases and J by 5 bases, and 14 bases separated the two germline ends. The CDR3 nucleotides are TGTGCCTTGACCGGGTCCCCGACTGAAGCTTTCTTT. Amino acid sequence: CALTGSPTEAFF.

The chain combines TRBV4-3 with TRBJ2-2; D unresolved. The germline V and J ends were trimmed by 0 bases and 4 bases, with 12 bases remaining between them. The CDR3 consists of 16 residues. CDR1 and CDR2 (germline): LGHNA, YSLEER. CDR3 in amino acids: CASSQDPGFGTGELFF. The DNA for the CDR3 is TGCGCCAGCAGCCAAGATCCGGGCTTTGGCACCGGGGAGCTGTTTTTT.

The gene calls are TRBV5-1 and TRBJ1-1; no reliable D call. With 0 bases removed from V and 0 bases from J, the gap between germline ends came to 6 bases. This CDR3 has 14 amino acids. Germline CDR1 and CDR2: SGHRS and YFSETQ. Here the CDR3 DNA reads TGCGCCAGCAGCTTGGGCAGCATGAACACTGAAGCTTTCTTT. Residues: CASSLGSMNTEAFF.

The chain employs TRBV11-2 and TRBJ2-7; a possible D gene is TRBD1 (6 bases). Germline V gene sequence: CDR1 SGHAT, CDR2 FQNNGV. This CDR3 has 15 residues. V was clipped by 5 bases and J by 6 bases, with 20 bases between them. Written as DNA, the CDR3 is TGTGCCAGCAGCCAAGGACAGTTCCCTACGTTCGAGCAGTACTTC. The encoded protein is CASSQGQFPTFEQYF.

This clone was counted a few times. V is TRBV7-9 and J is TRBJ2-7; D is tentatively TRBD1 or TRBD2 (5 bases each). Trimming cost V 10 bases and J 5 bases, with 18 bases left between them. The CDR3 loop spans 13 amino acids. The V gene's germline CDR1 is SEHNR and CDR2 FQNEAQ (reference sequence). CDR3 amino acids: CATSRREKDEQYF. The CDR3, as DNA: TGTGCCACCTCGCGCAGGGAGAAGGACGAGCAGTACTTC.

This chain connects TRBV7-6 to TRBJ1-5; 8 bases fit TRBD1. The V gene's germline CDR1 is SGHVS and CDR2 FNYEAQ. The CDR3 covers 15 residues. Trimming took 3 bases from V and 4 from J; bases not matched to a gene: 5. The chain's CDR3 is CASSLGTGQNQPQHF. As DNA, the CDR3 is TGTGCCAGCAGCTTGGGGACAGGCCAAAATCAGCCCCAGCATTTT. Using reference TRBV7-6 and TRBJ1-5 for the parts outside the CDR3, the full variable domain is GAGVSQSPRYKVTKRGQDVALRCDPISGHVSLYWYRQALGQGPEFLTYFNYEAQQDKSGLPNDRFSAERPEGSISTLTIQRTEQRDSAMYRCASSLGTGQNQPQHFGDGTRLSIL.

CDR3 residues: CASSPSDEQYF. As DNA, the CDR3 is TGTGCCAGCAGCCCTTCGGACGAGCAGTACTTC. The V gene is TRBV10-3, the J gene TRBJ2-7, with no clear D. The V end was cut by 10 bases, the J end by 5 bases, with 12 bases between. Germline CDR1 is ENHRY and CDR2 is SYGVKD. The CDR3 is 11 residues long.

This clone has ten or more counts. Other DNA sequences in this sample translate to the same CDR3. The chain recombines TRBV27 with TRBJ2-7; no definite D call. The germline gives CDR1 MNHEY, CDR2 SMNVEV (reference sequence). Trimming shortened V by 5 bases and J by 2 bases, and 16 bases separated the two germline ends. This CDR3 is built from 15 residues. Here the CDR3 DNA reads TGTGCCAGCAGTCTCCAAGGAGCATCTACCTACGAGCAGTACTTC. Translating gives CASSLQGASTYEQYF.

This clone was counted ten times or more. The chain uses TRBV7-2 and TRBJ1-2, with no clear D. Deletions cut 4 bases from V and 7 bases from J, with 16 bases between. The CDR3 extends over 14 amino acids. The germline gives CDR1 SGHTA, CDR2 FQGNSA. CDR3 region: CASSSLDLKGGYTF. CDR3 sequence (DNA): TGTGCCAGCAGCTCCCTGGACCTTAAGGGTGGCTACACCTTC. Variable domain in full (rest from reference TRBV7-2 and TRBJ1-2): GAGVSQSPSNKVTEKGKDVELRCDPISGHTALYWYRQSLGQGLEFLIYFQGNSAPDKSGLPSDRFSAERTGGSVSTLTIQRTQQEDSAVYLCASSSLDLKGGYTFGSGTRLTVV.

This chain uses TRBV15 with TRBJ2-1; TRBD2 matches 7 bases. The J segment lost 5 bases and the V segment lost 0 bases, leaving 4 bases of the junction unmatched. Looked up from germline, CDR1 is LNHNV and CDR2 is YYDKDF (reference sequence). This CDR3 contains 15 residues. The CDR3 spells CATSRESGINNEQFF. The CDR3 bases are TGTGCCACCAGCAGAGAAAGCGGGATAAACAATGAGCAGTTCTTC.

This chain connects TRBV29-1 to TRBJ2-7; 8 bases match TRBD1. From germline, CDR1 is SQVTM and CDR2 ANQGSEA. V lost 3 bases to trimming and J lost 6 bases; unmatched junction nucleotides: 7. The length of the CDR3 is 13 residues. DNA of the CDR3: TGCAGCGTTGATCTCCTGGGGACAGGCGAGCAGTACTTC. Its translation is CSVDLLGTGEQYF.

This clone was counted only a few times. V gene TRBV19 combines with J gene TRBJ1-1, with D hard to call. Per germline, CDR1 LNHDA and CDR2 SQIVND (reference sequence). CDR3 size: 13 residues. Trimming left V 7 bases short and J 6 bases short, with 15 bases between. CDR3 region: CASKYGVESEAFF. The CDR3 DNA reads TGTGCCAGTAAGTATGGGGTCGAATCTGAAGCTTTCTTT.

This chain connects TRBV7-2 to TRBJ1-5; D unclear. V shed 5 bases and J shed 1 base, with 9 bases lying between them. Germline V lookup: CDR1 SGHTA, CDR2 FQGNSA. This CDR3 has 14 amino acids. CDR3 coding DNA: TGTGCCAGCAGCCCCAGCCCAAGCAATCAGCCCCAGCATTTT. Translated: CASSPSPSNQPQHF.

The chain combines TRBV7-9 with TRBJ2-5; D not resolved. CDR1 and CDR2 (germline): SEHNR, FQNEAQ (reference sequence). V lost 3 bases and J lost 1, with 6 bases in between. The CDR3 covers 13 residues. DNA for the CDR3: TGTGCCAGCAGCTTCGGGTTCCAAGAGACCCAGTACTTC. It encodes CASSFGFQETQYF. The full variable domain, with the rest looked up from reference TRBV7-9 and TRBJ2-5, is DTGVSQNPRHKITKRGQNVTFRCDPISEHNRLYWYRQTLGQGPEFLTYFQNEAQLEKSRLLSDRFSAERPKGSFSTLEIQRTEQGDSAMYLCASSFGFQETQYFGPGTRLLVL.

The rearrangement joins TRBV5-1 to TRBJ2-3; 10 bases agree with TRBD2. Per germline, CDR1 SGHRS and CDR2 YFSETQ. The trim removed 6 bases at V and 3 bases at J, leaving 7 bases unmatched. This CDR3 is built from 15 residues. The CDR3 DNA reads as TGCGCCAGCACCTTCCTAGCGGGAGCGACAGATACGCAGTATTTT. Translation: CASTFLAGATDTQYF.

As DNA, the CDR3 is TGTGCCAGCAGTACCGCTTCGGGACAGGACACTGAAGCTTTCTTT. Its protein is CASSTASGQDTEAFF. The V and J genes are TRBV28 and TRBJ1-1; 8 positions agree with TRBD1. Trimming cost V 5 bases and J 3 bases; bases outside gene matches: 8. Looked up from germline, CDR1 is MDHEN and CDR2 is SYDVKM. The CDR3 contains 15 residues.

This clone was observed a handful of times. The V gene is TRBV10-3, the J gene TRBJ2-2; 8 bases are shared with TRBD2. Looked up from germline, CDR1 is ENHRY and CDR2 is SYGVKD. V trimming: 0 bases; J trimming: 6 bases; junction bases outside the gene matches: 6. The CDR3 sequence is 16 residues long. The CDR3 DNA is TGTGCCATCAGTGAGTCAGGGCGGGAGGCTGCCGGGGAGCTGTTTTTT. This gives the protein CAISESGREAAGELFF.

On this clone: Other DNA sequences in the same sample also yield this CDR3. The rearrangement uses TRBV29-1 and TRBJ1-2, with 10 bases fitting TRBD1. Germline V gene lookup returns CDR1 SQVTM and CDR2 ANQGSEA. The CDR3 covers 13 residues. With V trimmed by 5 bases and J by 2 bases, 2 bases remained unmatched. This chain's CDR3 is CSVPGQGNYGYTF. In DNA, the CDR3 is TGCAGCGTTCCGGGACAGGGGAACTATGGCTACACCTTC.

The chain has TRBV28 and TRBJ2-5; the match to TRBD1 covers 9 bases. The J segment lost 5 bases and the V segment lost 6 bases, leaving 4 bases of the junction unmatched. There are 13 residues in the CDR3. Germline V lookup: CDR1 MDHEN, CDR2 SYDVKM. The DNA for the CDR3 is TGTGCCAGCAGCTACAGGGGGCGGGAGACCCAGTACTTC. It encodes CASSYRGRETQYF.

This clone occurred many times. The chain couples TRBV7-8 to TRBJ2-6; D is ambiguous. The CDR3 length is 16 residues. Trimming removed 5 bases from V and 0 bases from J, with 11 bases in between. Germline loops: CDR1 SGHVS, CDR2 FQNEAQ. CDR3 region: CASSSYRFSGANVLTF. The CDR3 DNA sequence: TGTGCCAGCAGCAGCTACCGGTTCTCTGGGGCCAACGTCCTGACTTTC.

A few counts support this clone. The chain employs TRBV11-2 and TRBJ2-6; a possible D gene is TRBD1 (5 bases). CDR1 SGHAT and CDR2 FQNNGV come from the germline V gene. This CDR3 is 16 amino acids long. V dropped 0 bases and J dropped 2 bases, with 8 bases sitting between them. CDR3 sequence (DNA): TGTGCCAGCAGCTTAGACTTAGGGGCTGGGGCCAACGTCCTGACTTTC. It yields the protein CASSLDLGAGANVLTF.

The chain joins TRBV6-1 to TRBJ2-5; the D gene is possibly TRBD2 (6 bases). CDR3 length: 14 residues. V lost 6 bases and J 5 bases, leaving 16 bases between the germline ends. Germline loops: CDR1 MNHNS, CDR2 SASEGT. The CDR3 nucleotides are TGTGCCAGCAGCGCCCGGGACTCTGGTGAGACCCAGTACTTC. It translates to CASSARDSGETQYF.